Detailed here is one T cell receptor (beta chain). This sample is drawn from a study of blood T cell repertoires in COVID-19. Study context: Specimens from acute and convalescent COVID-19 originated in the United States, Italy and Spain. T cells, B-cell-depleted T cells, or PBMCs provided the cDNA or gDNA that served as material.

Germline loops: CDR1 SNHLY, CDR2 FYNNEI. CDR3 length: 13 amino acids. V was cut by 4 bases and J by 5 bases, with 8 bases left in between. Original processing methods: How many nucleated cells were present was estimated from reference gene primer amplification. TCRdb keeps only in-frame clones here, not all; method: immunoSEQ multiplex PCR. V and J calls and clone size are copied from that table; D and trimming were computed from the DNA. The table records around 100,000 clones, about 85% of them present only once. This sequence joins TRBV2 and TRBJ2-2; a weak D match, TRBD1 (5 bases). The sequencing input was peripheral blood. The sequence was obtained from a man between 50 and 59 years old in a cohort sampled during active COVID-19. The CDR3 DNA follows: TGTGCCAGCAGTGCGACAGAGACCGGGGAGCTGTTTTTT. It translates to CASSATETGELFF.